This T cell receptor (beta chain) is drawn from a study of blood T cells in healthy people across ages. Study-level findings and limits: Among T cells, TCR beta diversity per million cells dropped roughly linearly as age rose. Samples with more naive T cells showed higher observed beta diversity.

The authors ran a second PCR of roughly 7 to 11 cycles using a sample-barcoded 5' primer and a J-beta primer mix. TCRdb reprocessed the 5' RACE reads via MiXCR and lists one record per CDR3 protein. The sample lists 600,000 to 800,000 distinct CDR3 sequences, about 21% occurring once. The ends lost 4 bases at V and 7 bases at J; junction bases unmatched: 11. Germline assignment: CDR1 LGHDT and CDR2 YNNKEL (reference sequence). CDR3 length: 16 amino acids. Regarding this clonotype: Its antigen is unidentified.

The chain is built from TRBV3-1 and TRBJ2-2; 8 nucleotides match TRBD2. The receptor was derived from an older man in good health. The specimen sequenced was blood. CDR3 nucleotides: TGTGCCAGCAGCCTCCGACTAGCGACGGGACTCGGGGAGCTGTTTTTT. Translation: CASSLRLATGLGELFF.